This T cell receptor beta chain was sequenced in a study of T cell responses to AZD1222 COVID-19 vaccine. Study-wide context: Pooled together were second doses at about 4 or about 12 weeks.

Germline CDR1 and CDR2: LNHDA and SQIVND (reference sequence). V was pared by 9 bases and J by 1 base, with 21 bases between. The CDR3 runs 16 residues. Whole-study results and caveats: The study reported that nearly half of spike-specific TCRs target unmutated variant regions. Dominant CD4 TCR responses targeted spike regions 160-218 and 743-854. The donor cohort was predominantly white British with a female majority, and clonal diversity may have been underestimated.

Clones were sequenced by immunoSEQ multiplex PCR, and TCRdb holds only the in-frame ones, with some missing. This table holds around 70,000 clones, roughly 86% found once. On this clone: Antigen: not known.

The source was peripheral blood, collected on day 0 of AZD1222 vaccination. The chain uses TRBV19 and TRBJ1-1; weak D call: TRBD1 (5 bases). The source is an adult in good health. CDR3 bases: TGTGCCAGCAAAAAAGAGGGACGGAGAGAGAACACTGAAGCTTTCTTT. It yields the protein CASKKEGRRENTEAFF. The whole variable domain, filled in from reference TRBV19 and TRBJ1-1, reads DGGITQSPKYLFRKEGQNVTLSCEQNLNHDAMYWYRQDPGQGLRLIYYSQIVNDFQKGDIAEGYSVSREKKESFPLTVTSAQKNPTAFYLCASKKEGRRENTEAFFGQGTRLTVV.